What follows are 13 T cell receptor beta chains derived from one specimen sequenced in a study of CD4 and CD8 cells across lung adenocarcinoma regions. TCRdb called the PCR reads again in MiXCR, with one record for every CDR3 protein. The data hold over 20,000 distinct CDR3 sequences, with roughly 54% observed a single time. Sample: CD8+ T cells from the center of a lung tumor. All receptors derive from a female donor with lung adenocarcinoma. The CD4 and CD8 labels of this study may be unreliable.

The V and J genes are TRBV7-6 and TRBJ2-5; D not certain. The J call may be in error: the DNA end matches TRBJ2-7 better. CDR1 and CDR2 from the germline V gene are SGHVS and FNYEAQ. The CDR3 loop spans 14 amino acids. The CDR3 coding sequence is TGTGCCAGCAGCTTAAGTTTCCAAGCCTACGAGCAGTACTTC. This sequence encodes CASSLSFQAYEQYF.

This clonotype was seen a few times. This chain links TRBV4-1 with TRBJ1-2; possible D gene TRBD1, 6 bases. Germline CDR1 and CDR2: MGHRA and YSYEKL. The germline V and J ends were trimmed by 0 bases and 3 bases, with 11 bases remaining between them. The CDR3 covers 15 residues. The CDR3 is CASSQDVDRHYGYTF. CDR3 DNA sequence: TGCGCCAGCAGCCAAGATGTTGACAGGCACTATGGCTACACCTTC.

This clonotype was counted ten times or more. This chain joins TRBV6-1 and TRBJ2-1, with a weak D call TRBD2 (6 bases). Germline CDR1 MNHNS, CDR2 SASEGT. Trimming took 5 bases from V and 6 from J, leaving 14 bases between them. The CDR3 length is 14 residues. The CDR3 region has the DNA TGTGCCAGCAGTCTCTTTTCTAGCGTCAATGAGCAGTTCTTC. Translated: CASSLFSSVNEQFF.

This clonotype was observed a single time. The junction differs from germline at one of its ends, possibly a read error. The chain links TRBV6-1 to TRBJ2-5, with D possibly being TRBD1 (6 bases). The length of the CDR3 is 14 residues. Germline V lookup: CDR1 MNHNS, CDR2 SASEGT. The CDR3 region has the DNA TGTGCCAGCGGTGGTGCGCCCCAGCAGGGGACCCAGTTTTTC. This gives the protein CASGGAPQQGTQFF.

This rearrangement joins TRBV4-1 to TRBJ1-1; 11 bases map to TRBD1. Per germline, CDR1 MGHRA and CDR2 YSYEKL. This CDR3 is 16 amino acids long. The V segment lost 2 bases and the J segment 4 bases; nucleotides outside the gene matches: 6. In DNA form, the CDR3 reads TGCGCCAGCAGCCAAACTCCGGGACAGGGGGTCACTGAAGCTTTCTTT. Its protein product is CASSQTPGQGVTEAFF.

The V gene is TRBV30, the J gene TRBJ1-5, with 8 bases that match TRBD1. Germline loops: CDR1 GTSNPN, CDR2 SVGIG (reference sequence). The CDR3 has 18 residues. The V and J ends lost 4 bases and 5 bases, in that order; junction bases with no gene match: 19. The CDR3 sequence is CAWKVWVAEDREHQPQHF. CDR3 sequence (DNA): TGTGCCTGGAAAGTATGGGTCGCGGAGGACAGGGAGCATCAGCCCCAGCATTTT.

This clonotype showed up many times. This chain connects TRBV6-1 to TRBJ2-1; the match to TRBD2 covers 9 bases. The CDR3 runs 16 residues. V shed 3 bases and J 4 bases; nucleotides not matched to a gene: 7. Germline V gives CDR1 MNHNS, CDR2 SASEGT. Here the CDR3 reads CASSDPAGGGYNEQFF. Written as DNA, the CDR3 is TGTGCCAGCAGTGATCCAGCGGGGGGCGGTTACAATGAGCAGTTCTTC.

This chain links TRBV7-9 with TRBJ2-3; 8 bases fit TRBD2. TRBJ2-7 explains the end of the DNA better; the J call may be wrong. Germline V gives CDR1 SEHNR, CDR2 FQNEAQ (reference sequence). The CDR3 is 14 residues long. In DNA form, the CDR3 reads TGTGCCAGCAGCTTCTCGCGGGAGGATGACGAGCAGTACTTC. It encodes CASSFSREDDEQYF.

The chain has TRBV4-2 and TRBJ2-3; D uncertain. The CDR3 loop spans 15 amino acids. The V gene lost 10 bases and the J gene lost 12 bases, with 29 bases spanning the gap. The germline CDR1 and CDR2 sequences are LGHNA and YNFKEQ. This CDR3 reads CATGQVARLPETQYF. The CDR3 DNA is TGTGCCACGGGCCAAGTGGCGCGCCTCCCAGAGACCCAGTATTTT.

In its sample, this clonotype was seen a few times. The chain uses TRBV12-3 or TRBV12-4 and TRBJ2-1; D is possibly TRBD2 (5 bases). Trimming left V 6 bases short and J 10 bases short, with 25 bases between. There are 16 residues in the CDR3. CDR3 sequence: CASRRGAAGQPREQFF. The DNA of the CDR3 is TGTGCCAGCAGACGAGGCGCGGCGGGCCAACCGAGGGAGCAGTTCTTC.

V usage is TRBV12-3 or TRBV12-4 and J usage is TRBJ2-5; 12 bases line up with TRBD1. V lost 1 base and J lost 5; bases outside the gene matches: 5. The CDR3 length is 16 residues. The CDR3 DNA reads as TGTGCCAGCAGTTTAGGGGACAGGGGGCTCGGTGAGACCCAGTACTTC. Protein sequence: CASSLGDRGLGETQYF.

CDR3 region: CASSYSVAEQETQYF. In DNA, the CDR3 is TGTGCCAGCAGTTACTCGGTGGCAGAACAAGAGACCCAGTACTTC. The chain carries TRBV6-5 and TRBJ2-5, with D uncertain. The CDR3 length is 15 residues. Germline V gene sequence: CDR1 MNHEY, CDR2 SVGAGI. Trimming took 0 bases from V and 2 from J, leaving 10 bases between them.

This clonotype was counted at least ten times. The chain combines TRBV6-1 with TRBJ2-7; D may be TRBD2 (6 bases). Germline CDR1 is MNHNS and CDR2 is SASEGT. The CDR3 runs to 15 residues. Deletions cut 2 bases from V and 2 bases from J, with 13 bases between. The CDR3 DNA follows: TGTGCCAGCAGTGAAAAGGGACTCTCGCCCTACGAGCAGTACTTC. Translation: CASSEKGLSPYEQYF.